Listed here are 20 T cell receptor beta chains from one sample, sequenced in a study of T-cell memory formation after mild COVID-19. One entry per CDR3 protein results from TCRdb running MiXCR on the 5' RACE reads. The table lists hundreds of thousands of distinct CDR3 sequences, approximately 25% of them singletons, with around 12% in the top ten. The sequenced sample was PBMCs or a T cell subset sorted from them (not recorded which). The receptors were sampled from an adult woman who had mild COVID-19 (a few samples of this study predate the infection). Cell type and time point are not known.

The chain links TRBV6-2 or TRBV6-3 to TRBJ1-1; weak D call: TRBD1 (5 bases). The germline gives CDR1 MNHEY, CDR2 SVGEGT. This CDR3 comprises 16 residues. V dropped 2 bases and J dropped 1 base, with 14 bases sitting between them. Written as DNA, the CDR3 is TGTGCCAGCAGTTACGGGACCCTCTTCAGGAACACTGAAGCTTTCTTT. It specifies CASSYGTLFRNTEAFF.

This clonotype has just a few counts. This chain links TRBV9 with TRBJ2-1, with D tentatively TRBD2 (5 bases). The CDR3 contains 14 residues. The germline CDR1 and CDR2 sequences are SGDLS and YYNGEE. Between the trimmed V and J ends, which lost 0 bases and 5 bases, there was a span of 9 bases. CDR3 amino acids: CASSVGLAHNEQFF. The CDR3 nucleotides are TGTGCCAGCAGCGTAGGTCTAGCCCACAATGAGCAGTTCTTC. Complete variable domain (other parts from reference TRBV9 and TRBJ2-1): DSGVTQTPKHLITATGQRVTLRCSPRSGDLSVYWYQQSLDQGLQFLIQYYNGEERAKGNILERFSAQQFPDLHSELNLSSLELGDSALYFCASSVGLAHNEQFFGPGTRLTVL.

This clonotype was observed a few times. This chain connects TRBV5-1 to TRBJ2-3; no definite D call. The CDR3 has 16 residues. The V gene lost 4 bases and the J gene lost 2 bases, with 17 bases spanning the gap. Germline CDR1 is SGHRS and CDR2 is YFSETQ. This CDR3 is CASSPGRGFDTDTQYF. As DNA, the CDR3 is TGCGCCAGCAGCCCCGGACGTGGCTTCGACACAGATACGCAGTATTTT.

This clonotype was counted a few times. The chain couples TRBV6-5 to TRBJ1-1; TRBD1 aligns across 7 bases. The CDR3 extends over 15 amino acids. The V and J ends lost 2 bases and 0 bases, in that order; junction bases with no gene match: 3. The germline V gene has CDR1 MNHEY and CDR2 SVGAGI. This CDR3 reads CASSYVGQLNTEAFF. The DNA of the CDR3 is TGTGCCAGCAGTTACGTGGGACAGCTGAACACTGAAGCTTTCTTT.

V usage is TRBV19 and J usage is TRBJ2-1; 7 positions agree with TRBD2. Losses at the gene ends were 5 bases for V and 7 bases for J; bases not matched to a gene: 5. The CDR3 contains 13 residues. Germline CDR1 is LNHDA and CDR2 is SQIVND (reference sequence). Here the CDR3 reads CASSESGMNEQFF. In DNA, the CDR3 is TGTGCCAGTAGTGAAAGCGGGATGAATGAGCAGTTCTTC.

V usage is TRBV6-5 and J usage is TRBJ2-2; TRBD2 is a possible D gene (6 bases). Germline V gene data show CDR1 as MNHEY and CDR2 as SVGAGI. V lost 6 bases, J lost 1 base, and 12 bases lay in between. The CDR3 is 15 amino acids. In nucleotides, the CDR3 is TGTGCCAGCAGCCGCCGGGAGTTGAACACCGGGGAGCTGTTTTTT. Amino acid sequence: CASSRRELNTGELFF.

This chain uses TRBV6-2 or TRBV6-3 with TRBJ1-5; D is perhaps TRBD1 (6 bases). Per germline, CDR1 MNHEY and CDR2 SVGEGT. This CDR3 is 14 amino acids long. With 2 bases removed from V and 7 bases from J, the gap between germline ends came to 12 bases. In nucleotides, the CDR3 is TGTGCCAGCAGTTACATGGGGGCCGGGCAGCCCCAGCATTTT. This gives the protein CASSYMGAGQPQHF.

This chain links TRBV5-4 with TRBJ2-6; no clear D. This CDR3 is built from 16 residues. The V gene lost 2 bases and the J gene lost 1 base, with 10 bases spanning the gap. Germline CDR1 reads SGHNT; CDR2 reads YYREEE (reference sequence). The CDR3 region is CASSFGRLSGANVLTF. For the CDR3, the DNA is TGTGCCAGCAGCTTCGGACGGCTGTCTGGGGCCAACGTCCTGACTTTC.

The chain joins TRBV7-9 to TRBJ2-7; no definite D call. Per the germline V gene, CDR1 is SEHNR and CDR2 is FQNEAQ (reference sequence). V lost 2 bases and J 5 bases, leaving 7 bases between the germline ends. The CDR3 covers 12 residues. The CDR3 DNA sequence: TGTGCCAGCAGCTTAAATCCGAACGAGCAGTACTTC. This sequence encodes CASSLNPNEQYF.

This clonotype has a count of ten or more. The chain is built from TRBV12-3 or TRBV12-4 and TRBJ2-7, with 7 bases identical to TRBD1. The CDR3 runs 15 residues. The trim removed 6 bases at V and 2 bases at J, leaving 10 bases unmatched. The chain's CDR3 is CASSPSRDRTYEQYF. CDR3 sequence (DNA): TGTGCCAGCAGCCCCAGCCGGGACAGAACCTACGAGCAGTACTTC.

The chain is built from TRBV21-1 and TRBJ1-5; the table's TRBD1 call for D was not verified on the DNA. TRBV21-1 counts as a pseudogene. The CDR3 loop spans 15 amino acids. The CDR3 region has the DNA TGTGCCAGCAGCAAAGTTAACAGGGGACATCAGCCCCAGCATTTT. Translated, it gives CASSKVNRGHQPQHF.

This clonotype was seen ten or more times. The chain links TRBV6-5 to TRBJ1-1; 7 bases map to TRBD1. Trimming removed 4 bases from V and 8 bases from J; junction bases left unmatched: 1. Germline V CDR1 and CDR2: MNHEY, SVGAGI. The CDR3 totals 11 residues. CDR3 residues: CASSWDREAFF. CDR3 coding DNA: TGTGCCAGCAGTTGGGACAGAGAAGCTTTCTTT.

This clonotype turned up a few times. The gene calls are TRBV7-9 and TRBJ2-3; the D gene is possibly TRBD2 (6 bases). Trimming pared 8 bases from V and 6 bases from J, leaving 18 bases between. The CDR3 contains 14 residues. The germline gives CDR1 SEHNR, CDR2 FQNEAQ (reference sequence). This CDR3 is CASGRDSPGDTQYF. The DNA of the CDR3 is TGTGCCAGCGGGCGGGACTCGCCTGGGGATACGCAGTATTTT.

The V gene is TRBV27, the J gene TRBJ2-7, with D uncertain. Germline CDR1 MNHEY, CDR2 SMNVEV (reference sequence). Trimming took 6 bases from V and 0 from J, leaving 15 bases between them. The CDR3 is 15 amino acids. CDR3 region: CASSWASIGSYEQYF. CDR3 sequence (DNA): TGTGCCAGCAGCTGGGCCTCGATCGGCTCCTACGAGCAGTACTTC.

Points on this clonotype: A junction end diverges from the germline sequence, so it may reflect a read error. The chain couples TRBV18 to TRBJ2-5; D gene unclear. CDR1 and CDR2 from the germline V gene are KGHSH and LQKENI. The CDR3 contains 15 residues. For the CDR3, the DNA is TGTGCCAGCTCGCCACGAGAAGGGTCTGGGGAGACCCAGTACTTC. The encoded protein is CASSPREGSGETQYF.

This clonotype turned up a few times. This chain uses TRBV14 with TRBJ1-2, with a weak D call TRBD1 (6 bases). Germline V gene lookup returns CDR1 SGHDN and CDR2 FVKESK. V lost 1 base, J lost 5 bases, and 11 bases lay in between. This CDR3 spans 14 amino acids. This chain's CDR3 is CASSQGGTQYGYTF. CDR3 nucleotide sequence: TGTGCCAGCAGCCAAGGCGGGACACAATATGGCTACACCTTC.

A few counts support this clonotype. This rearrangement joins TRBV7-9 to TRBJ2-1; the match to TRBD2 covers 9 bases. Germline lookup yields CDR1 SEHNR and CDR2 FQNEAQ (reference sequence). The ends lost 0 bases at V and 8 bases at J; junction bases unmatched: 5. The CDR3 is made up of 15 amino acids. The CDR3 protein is CASSLAAGGVHEQFF. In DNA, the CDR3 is TGTGCCAGCAGCTTAGCGGCGGGAGGGGTACATGAGCAGTTCTTC.

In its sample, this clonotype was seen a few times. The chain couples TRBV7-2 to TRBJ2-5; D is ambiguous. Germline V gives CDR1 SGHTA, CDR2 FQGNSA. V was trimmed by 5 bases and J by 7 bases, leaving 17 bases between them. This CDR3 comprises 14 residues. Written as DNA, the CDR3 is TGTGCCAGCAGCCCAGGAGCGACCGCAGGGACCCAGTACTTC. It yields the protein CASSPGATAGTQYF.

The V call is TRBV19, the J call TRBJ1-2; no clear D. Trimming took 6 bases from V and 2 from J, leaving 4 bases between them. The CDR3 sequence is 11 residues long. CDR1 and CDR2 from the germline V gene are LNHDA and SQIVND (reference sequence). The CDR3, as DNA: TGTGCCAGTAGAGAAAACTATGGCTACACCTTC. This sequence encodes CASRENYGYTF.

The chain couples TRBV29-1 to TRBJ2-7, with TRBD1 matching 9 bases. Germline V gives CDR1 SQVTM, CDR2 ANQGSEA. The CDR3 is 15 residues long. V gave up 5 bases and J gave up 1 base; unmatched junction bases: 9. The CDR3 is CSVLATGGRSYEQYF. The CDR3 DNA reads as TGCAGCGTTTTAGCGACAGGGGGAAGGTCCTACGAGCAGTACTTC.